This passage covers 8 T cell receptor beta chains from one sample sequenced in a study of tumor-infiltrating lymphocytes in primary liver carcinoma. With a constant-region primer, TCR beta cDNA was made from approximately 510 ng of total RNA. Nested multiplex PCR, run for three rounds with slightly modified ARM-PCR, yielded TCR beta libraries. TRBV1-TRBV30 forward and Cbeta reverse primers drove the first two approximately 11-cycle rounds. One entry per CDR3 protein, called by TCRdb with MiXCR from the multiplex PCR reads. The table lists 55,000 to 65,000 distinct CDR3 sequences, less than 75% of them singletons, with roughly three fifths in the top ten. DNA and RNA were both co-extracted from around 20-30 mg of bulk tissue that had not been sorted. Sequencing used liver tumor tissue from sampling region 2. Subset here: tumor region T2, inferior pole. All receptors derive from a middle-aged man with primary liver carcinoma and hepatitis B virus infection.

This chain links TRBV11-2 with TRBJ2-7, with D possibly being TRBD1 (6 bases). The CDR3 loop spans 15 amino acids. CDR1 and CDR2 from the germline V gene are SGHAT and FQNNGV. V was cut by 2 bases and J by 6 bases, with 17 bases left in between. CDR3 in amino acids: CASSLTLVGASEQYF. DNA for the CDR3: TGTGCCAGCAGCTTAACCCTAGTGGGGGCTAGCGAGCAGTACTTC. Based on the CDR3 plus reference TRBV11-2 and TRBJ2-7, the full variable domain is EAGVAQSPRYKIIEKRQSVAFWCNPISGHATLYWYQQILGQGPKLLIQFQNNGVVDDSQLPKDRFSAERLKGVDSTLKIQPAKLEDSAVYLCASSLTLVGASEQYFGPGTRLTVT.

Turning to this clonotype: The junction and the germline gene differ at one end; a read error may be behind it. The DNA for the CDR3 is TGTGCCGGCAGCTGGGACTACAGACCCTACGAGCAGTATTTC. This gives the protein CAGSWDYRPYEQYF. This rearrangement joins TRBV5-4 to TRBJ2-7; 7 bases map to TRBD2. The CDR3 runs to 14 residues. Germline V lookup: CDR1 SGHNT, CDR2 YYREEE (reference sequence).

Comment on this clonotype: This may be a read error: a much more frequent sequence differs by one nucleotide. The chain is built from TRBV6-2 or TRBV6-3 and TRBJ2-2, with D possibly matching TRBD1 (6 bases). CDR1 is MNHEY, CDR2 SVGEGT, per germline. The V gene lost 6 bases and the J gene lost 5 bases, with 13 bases spanning the gap. CDR3 length equals 14 residues. The CDR3 coding sequence is TGTGCCAGCAGCGCGAACAGGGAGACCGGGGAGCTGTTTTTT. Protein product: CASSANRETGELFF.

Of note for this clonotype: Mismatch with germline at one junction end may stem from a read error. The chain couples TRBV7-8 to TRBJ1-2, with a possible D match to TRBD1 (5 bases). The length of the CDR3 is 12 residues. In germline, CDR1 is SGHVS, CDR2 FQNEAQ. CDR3 DNA sequence: TGTGCCAGCAGCCCTGACAGCCAAGGCTACATCTTC. It translates to CASSPDSQGYIF.

In nucleotides, the CDR3 is TGCGCCAGCAGCTTGGCGTTTGGCAGGTGGCAAGAGACCCAGTACTTC. This translates into CASSLAFGRWQETQYF. V and J are TRBV5-1 and TRBJ2-5, with D unclear. Germline CDR1 SGHRS, CDR2 YFSETQ. V gave up 0 bases and J gave up 2 bases, with 14 bases separating them. This CDR3 spans 16 amino acids.

This chain joins TRBV29-1 and TRBJ1-1; D is undetermined. This CDR3 has 13 amino acids. CDR1 is SQVTM and CDR2 is ANQGSEA in the germline V gene. The CDR3, as DNA: TGCTGCATTGTTCGTGCGAGGGTTAGTGAAGCTTTCTTT. This encodes CCIVRARVSEAFF.

The V call is TRBV4-1, the J call TRBJ2-2; 8 bases are shared with TRBD1. The V gene's germline CDR1 is MGHRA and CDR2 YSYEKL. Trimming at V came to 0 bases and at J to 7 bases, leaving 10 bases not matched to a gene. This CDR3 comprises 17 residues. DNA of the CDR3: TGCGCCAGCAGCCAAGACCCTAAGCAGGGGGCGATCGGGGAGCTGTTTTTT. Protein product: CASSQDPKQGAIGELFF.

The genes are TRBV19 and TRBJ2-4; 9 bases align to TRBD2. V lost 3 bases and J lost 0; bases outside the gene matches: 18. The CDR3 covers 21 residues. Germline V gene lookup returns CDR1 LNHDA and CDR2 SQIVND (reference sequence). This CDR3 reads CASSIEGQGTSGHRAKNIQYF. CDR3 in DNA: TGTGCCAGTAGTATTGAGGGCCAGGGAACTAGCGGGCATAGAGCCAAAAACATTCAGTACTTC.